This is a list of T cell receptor beta chains from one sample in a study of blood T cell repertoires in COVID-19. TCRdb's copy holds only in-frame clones and misses some; the assay was immunoSEQ multiplex PCR. The profile shows hundreds of thousands of clones, roughly four fifths of them singletons. Sequencing was carried out using PBMCs or T cells enriched from blood (not recorded which). The receptors were gathered from a man aged 40-50 years who had been exposed to COVID-19. Each CDR3 is given without its conserved first and last residue.

>TRBV7-2|TRBJ1-4
ASKTGTANEKLF
>TRBV11-2|TRBJ2-5
ASSLEQQETQY
>TRBV5-1|TRBJ2-1
ASSSPTGGVTNEQF
>TRBV30|TRBJ1-2
AWTDSNYGYT
>TRBV10-3|TRBJ2-7
AISDSAFRRGRASHEQY
>TRBV11-2|TRBJ1-5
ASSPTGSDNQPQH
>TRBV29-1|TRBJ1-1
SVEGRMNTEAF
>TRBV19|TRBJ1-5
ASSTGLRQPQH
>TRBV2|TRBJ1-3
ASSVGTGVGNTIY
>TRBV20-1|TRBJ1-3
SALRGNTIY
>TRBV20-1|TRBJ1-6
SATPGGRIH
>TRBV7-3|TRBJ2-7
ASSLGSGSVYEQY
>TRBV5-1|TRBJ2-3
ASSYGQGTDTQY
>TRBV19|TRBJ2-3
ASLSGRATDTQY
>TRBV19|TRBJ2-1
ASSTYSPGQGRNEQF
>TRBV24-1|TRBJ2-1
ATSGLERYNEQF
>TRBV5-1|TRBJ2-1
ASSLDGRAGSRNEQF
>TRBV19|TRBJ1-1
ASRRLGSGLVAEAF
>TRBV27|TRBJ1-5
ASSLRGTNQPQH
>TRBV11-2|TRBJ2-7
ASSPSPAGVGVQY
>TRBV30|TRBJ2-1
AWSLGRGWQF
>TRBV7-9|TRBJ1-1
ASLLTGGVMNTEAF
>TRBV30|TRBJ2-1
AWTQGHEQF
>TRBV7-9|TRBJ1-3
ASSPWVPNRHSGNTIY
>TRBV3-1/TRBV3-2|TRBJ2-1
ASSQERVSERNEQF
>TRBV28|TRBJ2-2
ASTLAVGELF
>TRBV2|TRBJ2-3
ASRSGDTQY
>TRBV19|TRBJ1-1
ASSTTYTGDRGEAF
>TRBV19|TRBJ1-2
ASSIGLVYGYT
>TRBV5-1|TRBJ2-7
ASSLVPDTQDNEQY
>TRBV10-1|TRBJ2-7
ASSDGEAYREQY
>TRBV3-1/TRBV3-2|TRBJ2-2
ASSHLGRAGELF
>TRBV24-1|TRBJ2-1
ATSEASGYSYNEQF
>TRBV7-3|TRBJ2-7
ASSSRWSDEQY
>TRBV27|TRBJ2-4
ASMGGEKNIQY
>TRBV19|TRBJ1-1
ASSRVPEAF
>TRBV15|TRBJ2-5
ATRRLAGGQQTQY
>TRBV11-2|TRBJ2-7
ASSWDRGPYEQY
>TRBV5-8|TRBJ1-1
ASTIGDLRIEAF
>TRBV3-1/TRBV3-2|TRBJ2-5
ASSQGSLGRETQY
>TRBV4-2|TRBJ2-1
ASSQTSVNEQF
>TRBV25-1|TRBJ2-2
ASSGGTGWDTGELF
>TRBV27|TRBJ1-1
ASRAPGTVAF
>TRBV7-9|TRBJ1-1
ASSLGTVWVF